The 9 T cell receptor beta chains below all came from one sample that was sequenced in a study of blood T cell repertoires in COVID-19. Repertoires were generated with immunoSEQ multiplex PCR, while TCRdb's copy carries only in-frame clones and drops some. The table lists more than 25,000 clones, about four fifths of them singletons. Sequencing input: peripheral blood. Every receptor here comes from a man aged 80 or over with active COVID-19.

This chain joins TRBV19 and TRBJ1-3, with D possibly matching TRBD1 (6 bases). Germline V gene lookup returns CDR1 LNHDA and CDR2 SQIVND (reference sequence). With 0 bases removed from V and 0 bases from J, the gap between germline ends came to 6 bases. The CDR3 is 15 residues long. The CDR3 DNA reads as TGTGCCAGTAGTATAGAGGACAGCTCTGGAAACACCATATATTTT. Translation: CASSIEDSSGNTIYF.

This chain links TRBV10-3 with TRBJ1-1; D call uncertain. Trimming pared 7 bases from V and 0 bases from J, leaving 9 bases between. CDR3 length: 13 amino acids. Germline CDR1 reads ENHRY; CDR2 reads SYGVKD. The chain's CDR3 is CAIKRELNTEAFF. CDR3 sequence (DNA): TGTGCCATCAAGCGGGAGTTGAACACTGAAGCTTTCTTT.

The V call is TRBV6-4, the J call TRBJ2-3, with TRBD2 matching 8 bases. The ends lost 0 bases at V and 1 base at J; junction bases unmatched: 3. The CDR3 loop spans 16 amino acids. Germline assignment: CDR1 MRHNA and CDR2 SNTAGT. CDR3 nucleotides: TGTGCCAGCAGTGACTCGGCGGGGGGCGGCACAGATACGCAGTATTTT. Its translation is CASSDSAGGGTDTQYF.

The chain uses TRBV3-1 (or the pseudogene TRBV3-2) and TRBJ2-5, with 11 bases lining up with TRBD2. Per the germline V gene, CDR1 is LGHDT and CDR2 is YNNKEL (reference sequence). The CDR3 runs 14 residues. V was pared by 4 bases and J by 3 bases, with 1 base of the junction left unmatched. The CDR3 protein is CASSRGLAEETQYF. The CDR3 DNA follows: TGTGCCAGCAGCCGGGGACTAGCGGAAGAGACCCAGTACTTC.

The chain has TRBV11-1 and TRBJ1-1; the D is unclear. This CDR3 is 12 amino acids long. Germline V CDR1 and CDR2: SGHAT, FQDESV (reference sequence). V lost 8 bases to trimming and J lost 2 bases, with 9 bases between them. In nucleotides, the CDR3 is TGTGCCAGCTCGTACAGAAACACTGAAGCTTTCTTT. It yields the protein CASSYRNTEAFF. Filled out from reference TRBV11-1 and TRBJ1-1, the complete variable domain reads EAEVAQSPRYKITEKSQAVAFWCDPISGHATLYWYRQILGQGPELLVQFQDESVVDDSQLPKDRFSAERLKGVDSTLKIQPAELGDSAMYLCASSYRNTEAFFGQGTRLTVV.

This clone was observed once. V gene TRBV5-5 combines with J gene TRBJ1-5, with 7 bases identical to TRBD1. V lost 1 base to trimming and J lost 6 bases; unmatched junction nucleotides: 4. The CDR3 totals 14 residues. In germline, CDR1 is SGHKS, CDR2 YYEKEE (reference sequence). The CDR3 bases are TGTGCCAGCAGCTTGAGGGGGCTGAGTCAGCCCCAGCATTTT. Protein product: CASSLRGLSQPQHF.

The V and J genes are TRBV5-1 and TRBJ2-4, with 8 positions matching TRBD2. CDR1 and CDR2 from the germline V gene are SGHRS and YFSETQ. The CDR3 covers 15 residues. The V gene end was trimmed by 2 bases and the J gene end by 0 bases; junction bases not matched to a gene: 1. The DNA for the CDR3 is TGCGCCAGCAGCTTAGCGGGGGTAGCCAAAAACATTCAGTACTTC. Amino acids: CASSLAGVAKNIQYF.

This clone came up a few times. V usage is TRBV29-1 and J usage is TRBJ1-2, with 7 bases fitting TRBD1. Per germline, CDR1 SQVTM and CDR2 ANQGSEA. This CDR3 is 13 amino acids long. The J segment lost 6 bases and the V segment lost 3 bases, leaving 7 bases of the junction unmatched. As DNA, the CDR3 is TGCAGCGTTGACTACGACAGGGAGAATGGCTACACCTTC. Residues: CSVDYDRENGYTF.

This sequence joins TRBV6-5 and TRBJ2-7; D is unclear. This CDR3 has 14 residues. Trimming shortened V by 4 bases and J by 1 base, and 11 bases separated the two germline ends. The germline V gene has CDR1 MNHEY and CDR2 SVGAGI. The chain's CDR3 is CASSSMPYSYEQYF. CDR3 coding DNA: TGTGCCAGCAGTTCCATGCCCTATTCCTACGAGCAGTACTTC.